This T cell receptor (beta chain) was obtained from a study of cytomegalovirus exposure and HLA in healthy donors. Background on the study: Per a later analysis, the approximately 690 first-cohort and some 130 validation repertoires shared one platform.

This clone was detected once. The antigen remains unidentified. J lost 1 base, V lost 4 bases, and 5 bases had no gene match. This CDR3 has 15 amino acids. CDR1 is SEHNR and CDR2 is FQNEAQ in the germline V gene (reference sequence). The donors belonged to the roughly 110-subject validation cohort, separate from the roughly 650-subject first cohort. General study results and limits: In vitro confirmation showed three CMV-associated chains to be CMV antigen specific. Researchers catalogued over 150 TCR beta chains as cytomegalovirus-associated.

Generated by immunoSEQ multiplex PCR, the TCRdb table keeps only in-frame clones and is missing some. The sample lists about 73,000 clones, 85% to 95% occurring once. Sequencing was carried out using PBMCs. The sequence derives from a man aged 18 to 30 in good health and CMV-seronegative. The chain links TRBV7-9 to TRBJ1-1; 8 nucleotides align to TRBD1. In nucleotides, the CDR3 is TGTGCCAGCAGCTATCGGACAGGGCAGAACACTGAAGCTTTCTTT. Its protein product is CASSYRTGQNTEAFF.